This TCR beta chain was captured in a study of blood T cell repertoires in COVID-19 (dated by TCRdb to the early 2020s). Regarding the complete study: The collaborator samples originated in the United States, Italy and Spain and spanned the acute and convalescent phases of COVID-19. Where available, HLA class I and class II types were obtained from metadata supplied by the sample provider rather than from assay-based typing. The repertoires were made available in a free public database intended to serve as a resource for research on the immune response to SARS-CoV-2. Nearly every sample came with metadata listing a de-identified subject ID, COVID-19 status, age in years and sex. The material from the prospective study consisted of cDNA or gDNA derived from T cells, B-cell-depleted T cells, or PBMCs. The samples were drawn from two sources: the first 160 participants of the ongoing ImmuneRACE study, and about 1,300 subjects contributed by 6 global collaborators. Deeply sampled blood TCRbeta repertoires from subjects exposed to, actively infected with, or recovered from COVID-19 were included in the dataset.

What the study reported, not specific to this receptor: Clinical and demographic metadata were provided uncurated, with the amount varying by source and participant.

In Seattle, one collaborating source enrolled patients while the infection was active and tracked those patients longitudinally over the course of disease. Each collaborating institution followed its own protocols to collect whole blood in K2EDTA tubes. Collaborator samples were shipped for TCRbeta analysis as frozen whole blood, isolated PBMCs, or DNA extracted from either sample type. TCRbeta CDR3 regions were amplified from genomic DNA by means of the immunoSEQ Assay, a bias-controlled multiplex PCR. Per the original workflow: The number of nucleated cells in each sample was estimated by amplification of reference gene primers within the assay. To quantify the absolute abundance of each unique TCRbeta CDR3 rearrangement, sequence reads were collapsed and filtered. For each sample, productive Simpson clonality was calculated as the square root of Simpson's diversity index across productive rearrangements. TCRdb provides this immuneACCESS table in a form limited to in-frame rearrangements. Some clones are lacking; in checked studies, under half of them reflect an unresolved V gene, and why the rest are absent is not known. V, J and clone size are taken as reported in that table, and D and trimming were inferred from the DNA itself. The sample table shows hundreds of thousands of clones, and around 88% are seen once. 10% to 15% of the sample is in the top ten clones.

The germline V gene (reference sequence) yields GTSNPN for CDR1 and SVGIG for CDR2. There are 14 amino acids in the CDR3, from cysteine to phenylalanine inclusive. Only the CDR3 region is kept as DNA, spanning 42 bases read in frame from base 1. The germline ends are 20 bases apart after V is trimmed by 5 bases and J by 9 bases. A word on this clone: Its antigen is unknown. No much larger clonotype is one base removed from it; base qualities were not supplied.

Sequencing was performed on peripheral blood. The V and J segments used are TRBV30 and TRBJ1-5, with the D gene not confidently named. This receptor was identified in a woman between 50 and 59 years old with COVID-19, enrolled during active disease. The CDR3 reads as follows: CAWSEGLSGRPQHF. The nucleotides are TGTGCCTGGTCTGAAGGGCTCTCGGGGAGGCCCCAGCATTTT. The full variable domain, with segments outside the CDR3 supplied by the reference TRBV30 and TRBJ1-5 proteins, appears as SQTIHQWPATLVQPVGSPLSLECTVEGTSNPNLYWYRQAAGRGLQLLFYSVGIGQISSEVPQNLSASRPQDRQFILSSKKLLLSDSGFYLCAWSEGLSGRPQHFGDGTRLSIL.